This entry lists 19 T cell receptor beta chains sequenced from one sample in a study of response to subunit inactivated influenza vaccine. A single record per CDR3 protein comes from TCRdb applying MiXCR to the RT-PCR reads. The table lists 500,000 to 600,000 distinct CDR3 sequences, approximately 11% of them singletons, with 9.5% to 12% in the top ten. These records were also assigned to another study, of T cells expressing NK-cell markers. From that study: Libraries used 5'RACE template switching adding universal primer site and UMIs.

Sequenced here: PBMCs from blood, sampled on the day of vaccination. All receptors come from a man aged 50 or older who received an inactivated influenza vaccine.

The V call is TRBV24-1, the J call TRBJ2-5; no firm D call. Between the trimmed V and J ends, which lost 6 bases and 4 bases, there was a span of 8 bases. CDR3 size: 12 residues. Germline CDR1 KGHDR, CDR2 SFDVKD. CDR3 nucleotide sequence: TGTGCCACCAGTTTCACCGGAGAGACCCAGTACTTC. Translation: CATSFTGETQYF.

This clonotype was observed a few times. The V and J genes are TRBV13 and TRBJ2-4; TRBD2 might be the D (6 bases). Trimming took off 1 base at V and 2 bases at J, with 18 bases between the two ends. In germline, CDR1 is PRHDT, CDR2 FYEKMQ (reference sequence). The CDR3 runs to 18 residues. CDR3 amino acids: CASSLEWRGEGPKNIQYF. CDR3 nucleotide sequence: TGTGCCAGCAGCTTAGAATGGAGGGGTGAGGGACCCAAAAACATTCAGTACTTC.

V gene TRBV7-2 combines with J gene TRBJ2-2; D is unclear. Per the germline V gene, CDR1 is SGHTA and CDR2 is FQGNSA. The CDR3 covers 15 residues. Trimming cost V 1 base and J 1 base, with 7 bases left between them. CDR3 region: CASSLDRMNTGELFF. The CDR3 DNA is TGTGCCAGCAGCTTAGATAGGATGAACACCGGGGAGCTGTTTTTT.

This clonotype appeared many times. The rearrangement links TRBV7-2 to TRBJ2-7; D might be TRBD1 or TRBD2, each matching 6 bases. There are 15 residues in the CDR3. Per germline, CDR1 SGHTA and CDR2 FQGNSA. Trimming removed 0 bases at V and 9 bases at J, with 18 bases between. CDR3 residues: CASSLAMASGGGQYF. As DNA, the CDR3 is TGTGCCAGCAGCTTAGCGATGGCCAGTGGAGGGGGGCAGTACTTC.

This clonotype has only a few counts. The V call is TRBV20-1, the J call TRBJ2-1; TRBD2 matches at 7 bases. This CDR3 has 14 residues. Germline trimming cut 5 bases from V and 4 bases from J; bases unmatched to any gene: 8. Germline V gene sequence: CDR1 DFQATT, CDR2 SNEGSKA (reference sequence). The CDR3 DNA is TGCAGTGCTGGGGCCCTAGCGGTATACAATGAGCAGTTCTTC. Amino acid sequence: CSAGALAVYNEQFF.

This CDR3 is CASSSHPRSVETQYF. CDR3 DNA sequence: TGCGCCAGCAGCTCCCACCCAAGATCGGTGGAGACCCAGTACTTC. V gene TRBV5-1 combines with J gene TRBJ2-5, with D unresolved. Germline CDR1 and CDR2: SGHRS and YFSETQ. V shed 3 bases and J shed 5 bases, with 17 bases lying between them. The length of the CDR3 is 15 residues. Drawing the rest from reference TRBV5-1 and TRBJ2-5, the complete variable domain is KAGVTQTPRYLIKTRGQQVTLSCSPISGHRSVSWYQQTPGQGLQFLFEYFSETQRNKGNFPGRFSGRQFSNSRSEMNVSTLELGDSALYLCASSSHPRSVETQYFGPGTRLLVL.

CDR3 DNA: TGTGCCAGCAGCAAGGACAGGGTCTATGGCTACACCTTC. Protein sequence: CASSKDRVYGYTF. This chain uses TRBV7-8 with TRBJ1-2, with 8 bases identical to TRBD1. J was trimmed by 4 bases and V by 5 bases; bases with no gene match: 3. CDR3 length equals 13 residues. Germline V CDR1 and CDR2: SGHVS, FQNEAQ.

This clonotype has a handful of counts. J is TRBJ2-1 and V is TRBV6-1, with D possibly TRBD1 on 6 matching bases. The CDR3 runs to 17 residues. From germline, CDR1 is MNHNS and CDR2 SASEGT. V was cut by 5 bases and J by 9 bases, with 26 bases left in between. The CDR3 DNA sequence: TGTGCCAGCAGTCGACAGGACCAGCCCCTGTTTTATGGTGAGCAGTTCTTC. This translates into CASSRQDQPLFYGEQFF.

This clonotype was counted ten times or more. The chain couples TRBV5-1 to TRBJ2-7, with no clear D. The CDR3 sequence is 14 residues long. Germline CDR1 is SGHRS and CDR2 is YFSETQ. Trimming removed 2 bases from V and 7 bases from J, with 16 bases in between. The CDR3 coding sequence is TGCGCCAGCAGCTTAACCAGGTATGCAGAGGAGCAGTACTTC. Protein: CASSLTRYAEEQYF.

J is TRBJ2-1 and V is TRBV4-1; TRBD1 or TRBD2 may be the D gene (6 bases each). CDR3 length: 15 residues. V lost 4 bases and J 7 bases, leaving 17 bases between the germline ends. The V gene's germline CDR1 is MGHRA and CDR2 YSYEKL. The CDR3 protein is CASSLLWRGDNEQFF. CDR3 coding DNA: TGCGCCAGCAGCCTCCTTTGGAGGGGGGATAATGAGCAGTTCTTC.

The gene calls are TRBV20-1 and TRBJ2-7; 7 positions agree with TRBD2. CDR3 length: 15 amino acids. Trimming cost V 0 bases and J 0 bases; bases outside gene matches: 5. CDR1 DFQATT and CDR2 SNEGSKA come from the germline V gene (reference sequence). The CDR3 loop reads CSARDGEGSSYEQYF. CDR3 nucleotides: TGCAGTGCTAGAGATGGGGAGGGTAGCTCCTACGAGCAGTACTTC.

This clonotype has at least ten counts. The rearrangement links TRBV5-1 to TRBJ2-2, with D possibly called TRBD1 or TRBD2 (5 bases each). Germline loops: CDR1 SGHRS, CDR2 YFSETQ. V shed 3 bases and J shed 2 bases, with 8 bases lying between them. The CDR3 contains 14 residues. CDR3 amino acids: CASSWDGNTGELFF. In DNA, the CDR3 is TGCGCCAGCAGCTGGGACGGAAACACCGGGGAGCTGTTTTTT.

The rearrangement uses TRBV30 and TRBJ2-5, with 7 bases fitting TRBD2. Germline loops: CDR1 GTSNPN, CDR2 SVGIG (reference sequence). CDR3 length: 12 residues. Trimming cost V 5 bases and J 4 bases; bases outside gene matches: 4. The CDR3 reads CAWDSGGETQYF. CDR3 sequence (DNA): TGTGCCTGGGACTCGGGAGGAGAGACCCAGTACTTC.

The CDR3 here is CASRDRDLIPYNEQFF. DNA of the CDR3: TGCGCCAGCCGGGACAGAGACCTAATACCCTACAATGAGCAGTTCTTC. The J gene is TRBJ2-1, the V gene TRBV5-1; 7 bases are shared with TRBD1. The CDR3 loop spans 16 amino acids. Germline loops: CDR1 SGHRS, CDR2 YFSETQ. The J segment lost 2 bases and the V segment lost 7 bases, leaving 12 bases of the junction unmatched.

The chain has TRBV11-2 and TRBJ2-5; D is perhaps TRBD1 (6 bases). Germline CDR1 and CDR2: SGHAT and FQNNGV. The V end was cut by 6 bases, the J end by 3 bases, with 14 bases between. This CDR3 has 14 residues. The CDR3 DNA sequence: TGTGCCAGCAGTCCGACCGGGACAAAAGAGACCCAGTACTTC. This encodes CASSPTGTKETQYF.

This chain links TRBV27 with TRBJ2-1; the D gene is possibly TRBD1 (5 bases). This CDR3 comprises 19 residues. Germline values: CDR1 MNHEY, CDR2 SMNVEV (reference sequence). Trimming cost V 4 bases and J 3 bases, with 25 bases left between them. This CDR3 is CASSSNPPGQGIIYNEQFF. In nucleotides, the CDR3 is TGTGCCAGCAGTTCTAACCCCCCCGGGCAGGGAATTATCTACAATGAGCAGTTCTTC.

The J gene is TRBJ2-5, the V gene TRBV7-7, with 7 bases fitting TRBD1. V was pared by 3 bases and J by 3 bases, with 1 base of the junction left unmatched. This CDR3 is built from 13 residues. Germline V gene lookup returns CDR1 SSHAT and CDR2 FNYEAQ (reference sequence). The CDR3 region has the DNA TGTGCCAGCAGCTTCGGGACAGAAGAGACCCAGTACTTC. As protein: CASSFGTEETQYF.

This clonotype is a singleton in its sample. Germline is not matched at one junction end, which may reflect a read error. The V call is TRBV20-1, the J call TRBJ2-1; 11 bases agree with TRBD1. Germline V gene data show CDR1 as DFQATT and CDR2 as SNEGSKA (reference sequence). The CDR3 has 14 residues. The CDR3 DNA is TGCAGTGCTAGAGATGGACAGGGGGCTGATTTGCAGATCTTC. It is translated as CSARDGQGADLQIF.

This sequence joins TRBV28 and TRBJ2-5, with 8 positions matching TRBD1. Germline CDR1 and CDR2: MDHEN and SYDVKM. The CDR3 length is 15 residues. After removal of 6 bases from V and 2 bases from J, the junction contained 8 bases not matched to a gene. The CDR3, as DNA: TGTGCCAGCAGGACTTTCAGGGGGCCGCAAGAGACCCAGTACTTC. Translating it yields CASRTFRGPQETQYF. Supplemented by reference TRBV28 and TRBJ2-5, the full variable domain reads DVKVTQSSRYLVKRTGEKVFLECVQDMDHENMFWYRQDPGLGLRLIYFSYDVKMKEKGDIPEGYSVSREKKERFSLILESASTNQTSMYLCASRTFRGPQETQYFGPGTRLLVL.